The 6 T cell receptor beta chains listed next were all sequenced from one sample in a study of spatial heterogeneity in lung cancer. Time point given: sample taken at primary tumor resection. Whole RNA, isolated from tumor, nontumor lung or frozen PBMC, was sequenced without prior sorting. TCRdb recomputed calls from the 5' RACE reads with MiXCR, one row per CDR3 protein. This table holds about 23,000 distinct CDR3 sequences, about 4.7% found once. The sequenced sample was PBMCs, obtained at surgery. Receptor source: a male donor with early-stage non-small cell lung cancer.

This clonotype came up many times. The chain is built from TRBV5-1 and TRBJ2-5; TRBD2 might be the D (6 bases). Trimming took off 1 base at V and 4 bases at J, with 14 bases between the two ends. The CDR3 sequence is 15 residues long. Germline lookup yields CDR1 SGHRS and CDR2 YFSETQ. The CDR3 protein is CASSLTSTLRETQYF. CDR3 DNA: TGCGCCAGCAGCTTGACTAGCACCCTCAGAGAGACCCAGTACTTC.

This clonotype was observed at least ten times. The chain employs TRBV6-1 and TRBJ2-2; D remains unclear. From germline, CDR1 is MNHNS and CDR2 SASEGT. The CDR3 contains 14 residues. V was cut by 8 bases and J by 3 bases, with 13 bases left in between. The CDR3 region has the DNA TGTGCCAGCTCCCCCCCTGAGGACACCGGGGAGCTGTTTTTT. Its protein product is CASSPPEDTGELFF.

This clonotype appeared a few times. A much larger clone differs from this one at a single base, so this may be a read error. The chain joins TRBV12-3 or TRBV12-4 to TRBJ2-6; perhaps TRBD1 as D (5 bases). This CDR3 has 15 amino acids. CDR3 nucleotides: TGTGCCAGCAGTTACACTACCTCTGGGGCCAACGCCCTGACTTTC. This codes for CASSYTTSGANALTF.

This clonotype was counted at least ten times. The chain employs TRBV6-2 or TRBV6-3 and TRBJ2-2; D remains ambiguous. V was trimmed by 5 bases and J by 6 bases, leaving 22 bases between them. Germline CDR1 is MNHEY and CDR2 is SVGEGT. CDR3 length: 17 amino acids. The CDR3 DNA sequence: TGTGCCAGCAGTCTCCTCGGACCCTACCACGGATCCGGGGAGCTGTTTTTT. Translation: CASSLLGPYHGSGELFF.

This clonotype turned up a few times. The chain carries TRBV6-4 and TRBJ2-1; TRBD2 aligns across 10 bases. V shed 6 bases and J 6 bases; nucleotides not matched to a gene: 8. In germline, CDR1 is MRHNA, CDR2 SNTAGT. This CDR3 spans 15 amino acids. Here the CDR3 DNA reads TGTGCCAGCAGCGCAAGGACTAGCGGAACCAATGAGCAGTTCTTC. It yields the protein CASSARTSGTNEQFF.

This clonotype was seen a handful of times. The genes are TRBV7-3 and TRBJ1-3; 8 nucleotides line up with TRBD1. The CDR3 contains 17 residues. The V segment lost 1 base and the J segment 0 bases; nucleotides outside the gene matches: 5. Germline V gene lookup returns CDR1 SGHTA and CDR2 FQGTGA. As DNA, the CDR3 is TGTGCCAGCAGCTTAATGGGGGACAGGTACTCTGGAAACACCATATATTTT. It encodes CASSLMGDRYSGNTIYF.